This T cell receptor (beta chain) was sequenced for a study of blood T cell repertoires in COVID-19. Background on the study: The origin of the acute and convalescent COVID-19 samples was the United States, Italy and Spain. PBMCs, B-cell-depleted T cells, or T cells provided the cDNA or gDNA that made up the material.

In the authors' workflow: Researchers report that nucleated cell counts were estimated from reference gene primer amplification. Only in-frame clones appear in the TCRdb table, and some are missing; sequencing was by immunoSEQ multiplex PCR. The V and J calls and clone size are taken from that table; D and trimming were inferred from the DNA. This sample has under 200,000 clones; less than 90% occur once, and the top ten carry roughly 15%. V shed 4 bases and J shed 12 bases, with 18 bases lying between them. The CDR3 has 13 residues. Sequenced material: peripheral blood. The V and J genes are TRBV12-3 or TRBV12-4 and TRBJ1-1; possibly TRBD1 for D (6 bases). The receptor was isolated from a man aged 18 to 30 with active or convalescent COVID-19. The CDR3 nucleotides read TGTGCCAGCAGTTGGGGACAAGAAGAATCCCCTTTCTTT. Translation gives CASSWGQEESPFF.